This T cell receptor beta chain was found in a study of cytomegalovirus exposure and HLA in healthy donors. With respect to this clone: Its cognate antigen is unknown.

This CDR3 comprises 15 residues. V was trimmed by 2 bases and J by 0 bases, leaving 8 bases between them. Germline V gives CDR1 SGHNT, CDR2 YENEEA. PCR amplification relied on 60 Vbeta primers (plus 13 Jbeta primers). Sequenced by immunoSEQ multiplex PCR; TCRdb stores in-frame clones only, minus some. The sample comprises 250,000 to 350,000 clones, 80% of which are singletons, and about 0.3% rests with the top ten. Study-wide results and limits: Highest at DRB1 and lowest at HLA-C, TCR association rates differed among HLA loci in a later analysis.

The sequencing sample was made of PBMCs. The V and J genes are TRBV11-3 and TRBJ2-1, with D perhaps TRBD1 (6 bases). The TCR comes from a girl aged 2-10 years in good health and CMV-seronegative. This CDR3 reads CASSLRGSSYNEQFF. In nucleotides, the CDR3 is TGTGCCAGCAGCTTAAGGGGGAGCTCCTACAATGAGCAGTTCTTC. Based on the CDR3 plus reference TRBV11-3 and TRBJ2-1, the full variable domain is EAGVVQSPRYKIIEKKQPVAFWCNPISGHNTLYWYLQNLGQGPELLIRYENEEAVDDSQLPKDRFSAERLKGVDSTLKIQPAELGDSAVYLCASSLRGSSYNEQFFGPGTRLTVL.